A single sample gave rise to the 9 T cell receptor beta chains below, sequenced in a study of OX40 agonist ivuxolimab in advanced cancers. Libraries were prepared by immunoSEQ multiplex PCR; TCRdb keeps only in-frame clonotypes and omits some of them. The data contain roughly 57,000 clones, approximately 84% of them singletons. The sample here was CD4+ or CD8+ T cells sorted from blood, taken in a trial of the OX40 agonist ivuxolimab. The source is an adult with an advanced solid tumor such as melanoma, head and neck, liver or kidney cancer.

This clone has only one observation. The chain uses TRBV19 and TRBJ1-5; 9 bases map to TRBD1. This CDR3 contains 16 residues. The junction had 4 bases not matched to a gene; V was cut back by 3 bases and J by 1 base. CDR1 and CDR2 (germline): LNHDA, SQIVND (reference sequence). CDR3 loop: CASSITGTGSNQPQHF. CDR3 coding DNA: TGTGCCAGTAGTATTACCGGGACAGGGAGCAATCAGCCCCAGCATTTT.

The chain employs TRBV28 and TRBJ2-1; TRBD1 or TRBD2 may be the D gene (5 bases each). Trimming removed 5 bases at V and 0 bases at J, with 14 bases between. The V gene's germline CDR1 is MDHEN and CDR2 SYDVKM. The CDR3 is made up of 16 amino acids. CDR3 nucleotides: TGTGCCAGCAGTCCACCCCGGGGCCACTCCTACAATGAGCAGTTCTTC. Amino acids: CASSPPRGHSYNEQFF.

The CDR3: CASSITWAGEQFF. CDR3 in DNA: TGTGCCAGTAGTATTACGTGGGCAGGGGAGCAGTTCTTC. The chain is built from TRBV19 and TRBJ2-1, with D perhaps matching TRBD1 (5 bases). Germline-derived CDR1 and CDR2 are LNHDA and SQIVND (reference sequence). Trimming removed 3 bases from V and 10 bases from J, with 13 bases in between. The CDR3 contains 13 residues.

This chain links TRBV27 with TRBJ1-1; 12 nucleotides match TRBD1. Looked up from germline, CDR1 is MNHEY and CDR2 is SMNVEV (reference sequence). CDR3 length equals 19 residues. V was clipped by 6 bases and J by 1 base; unmatched bases: 15. Here the CDR3 DNA reads TGTGCCAGCAGCCCGATTTACACCGGGACAGGGGGCTGGAACACTGAAGCTTTCTTT. Amino acid sequence: CASSPIYTGTGGWNTEAFF.

This clone was observed a single time. This sequence joins TRBV6-5 and TRBJ1-6; D is undetermined. Germline V gives CDR1 MNHEY, CDR2 SVGAGI. The CDR3 has 13 amino acids. Trimming removed 6 bases at V and 4 bases at J, with 7 bases between. The CDR3 region is CASRRTYNSPLHF. CDR3 in DNA: TGTGCCAGCAGGCGGACTTATAATTCACCCCTCCACTTT.

This clone was detected a few times. The chain recombines TRBV2 with TRBJ1-3, with D unclear. CDR3 length equals 13 residues. The V gene's germline CDR1 is SNHLY and CDR2 FYNNEI. With 4 bases removed from V and 3 bases from J, the gap between germline ends came to 7 bases. The CDR3 DNA is TGTGCCAGCAGTGTGGGGTTTGGAAACACCATATATTTT. Amino acid sequence: CASSVGFGNTIYF.

This chain links TRBV29-1 with TRBJ1-2, with D perhaps matching TRBD1 (5 bases). Trimming removed 3 bases from V and 6 bases from J, with 17 bases in between. The CDR3 sequence is 14 residues long. CDR1 and CDR2 (germline): SQVTM, ANQGSEA. CDR3 amino acids: CSVETPGRLHGYTF. CDR3 coding DNA: TGCAGCGTTGAGACTCCGGGACGACTTCATGGCTACACCTTC. Based on the CDR3 plus reference TRBV29-1 and TRBJ1-2, the full variable domain is SAVISQKPSRDICQRGTSLTIQCQVDSQVTMMFWYRQQPGQSLTLIATANQGSEATYESGFVIDKFPISRPNLTFSTLTVSNMSPEDSSIYLCSVETPGRLHGYTFGSGTRLTVV.

The V call is TRBV19, the J call TRBJ2-3, with D uncertain. Germline V gives CDR1 LNHDA, CDR2 SQIVND (reference sequence). This CDR3 contains 11 residues. Trimming shortened V by 3 bases and J by 4 bases, and 2 bases separated the two germline ends. CDR3 nucleotide sequence: TGTGCCAGTAGTATCGCAGATACGCAGTATTTT. It specifies CASSIADTQYF.

In this sample, this clone turned up a few times. This chain joins TRBV29-1 and TRBJ2-1; TRBD2 matches 8 bases. The V and J ends lost 6 bases and 2 bases, in that order; junction bases with no gene match: 6. The CDR3 length is 14 residues. Germline loops: CDR1 SQVTM, CDR2 ANQGSEA. The CDR3 nucleotides read TGCAGCGTAACTAGCGGAGGGACCTACAATGAGCAGTTCTTC. Amino acids: CSVTSGGTYNEQFF.